The rows below give T cell receptor beta chains drawn from one sample of a study of shared clonotypes between healthy human individuals. The table came from immunoSEQ multiplex PCR; TCRdb's copy has only in-frame clones and leaves some out. Of about 680,000 clones listed, less than 80% are singletons. Sequences were obtained from memory CD4+ T cells sorted from blood. Every receptor here comes from a woman in her 30s in good health. CDR3s include the opening cysteine and the closing phenylalanine or tryptophan. The D gene is left open where the match is weak. Clone size is stated in some rows and not others, as once, few, many or a class when expanded.

V	J	length	D	size	CDR3	DNA
TRBV5-1	TRBJ1-2	12	.	once	CASSLGVDGYTF	TGCGCCAGCAGCTTGGGAGTGGATGGCTACACCTTC
TRBV30	TRBJ2-7	13	TRBD1	once	CACVRDRSYEQYF	TGTGCCTGTGTCCGGGACAGGTCCTACGAGCAGTACTTC
TRBV19	TRBJ1-2	14	.	.	CASSDQSGLRGYTF	TGTGCCAGTAGCGATCAGTCGGGCTTGAGAGGCTACACCTTC
TRBV10-3	TRBJ2-1	13	.	few	CAISEPPREAQFF	TGTGCCATCAGTGAGCCCCCCAGGGAAGCGCAGTTCTTC
TRBV28	TRBJ2-5	10	.	.	CASGDRDQYF	TGTGCCAGCGGCGACCGGGATCAGTACTTC
TRBV13	TRBJ2-4	14	.	few	CASRRLEDKNIQYF	TGTGCCAGCAGACGCCTAGAAGACAAAAACATTCAGTACTTC
TRBV7-8	TRBJ2-5	13	.	many	CASRMGSQETQYF	TGTGCCAGCAGGATGGGCAGCCAAGAGACCCAGTACTTC
TRBV6-5	TRBJ2-5	14	.	.	CATRKTPSQETQYF	TGTGCCACCCGGAAAACACCGAGCCAAGAGACCCAGTACTTC
TRBV30	TRBJ1-6	12	.	.	CALTSPGTPLHF	TGTGCCCTTACGTCTCCCGGGACACCCCTCCACTTT
TRBV30	TRBJ1-2	12	.	.	CAWSALSYGYTF	TGTGCCTGGAGTGCCCTCTCCTATGGCTACACCTTC
TRBV2	TRBJ2-7	11	.	.	CASTTGREQYF	TGTGCCAGCACTACAGGGCGCGAGCAGTACTTC
TRBV5-1	TRBJ2-5	17	TRBD2	once	CASSWRLAGGHQETQYF	TGCGCCAGCAGCTGGAGACTAGCGGGAGGGCATCAAGAGACCCAGTACTTC
TRBV30	TRBJ2-5	13	.	.	CAWSAGTQETQYF	TGTGCCTGGAGTGCGGGGACACAAGAGACCCAGTACTTC
TRBV11-2	TRBJ2-7	14	TRBD2	.	CASSLGLASYEQYF	TGTGCCAGCAGCTTAGGACTAGCCTCCTACGAGCAGTACTTC
TRBV11-2	TRBJ2-1	16	TRBD2	.	CASSPRLAGIYNEQFF	TGTGCCAGCAGCCCGAGACTAGCGGGGATCTACAATGAGCAGTTCTTC
TRBV28	TRBJ1-2	14	.	.	CASSPGGVFYGYTF	TGTGCCAGCAGTCCCGGGGGGGTTTTTTATGGCTACACCTTC